Listed here are 9 T cell receptor beta chains from one sample, sequenced in a study of spatial heterogeneity in lung cancer. General study results and limits: Counts that tracked tumor mutation counts were those of expanded intratumoral alpha and beta TCRs.

The time point denotes: sample taken at primary tumor resection. One entry per CDR3 protein results from TCRdb running MiXCR on the 5' RACE reads. The repertoire holds a few thousand distinct CDR3 sequences, roughly 4.9% seen once, with approximately 23% in the top ten. Which antigens these TCRs recognize remains unknown. Here the sequenced sample was lung tumor tissue, taken at surgery. The source of these receptors is a male donor with early-stage non-small cell lung cancer.

Ten or more counts support this clonotype. The V gene is TRBV6-5, the J gene TRBJ2-3; D uncertain. Germline CDR1 MNHEY, CDR2 SVGAGI. The V end lost 2 bases, the J end lost 6 bases, and 6 bases lay between the germline ends. This CDR3 spans 12 amino acids. CDR3 coding DNA: TGTGCCAGCAGTTACGGCCGGGATACGCAGTATTTT. It is translated as CASSYGRDTQYF.

This clonotype qualifies as medium-sized. V gene TRBV10-3 combines with J gene TRBJ2-5; the match to TRBD2 covers 7 bases. The CDR3 sequence is 16 residues long. Germline CDR1 is ENHRY and CDR2 is SYGVKD. The V and J ends lost 3 bases and 2 bases, in that order; junction bases with no gene match: 9. CDR3: CAISENPASGQETQYF. CDR3 DNA: TGTGCCATCAGTGAAAATCCGGCTAGCGGTCAAGAGACCCAGTACTTC.

This clonotype was counted ten times or more. J is TRBJ2-6 and V is TRBV28, with D possibly being TRBD2 (6 bases). The CDR3 is 17 residues long. Germline V gene sequence: CDR1 MDHEN, CDR2 SYDVKM. The V and J ends lost 4 bases and 0 bases respectively, with 13 bases between them. As DNA, the CDR3 is TGTGCCAGCAGTTCCCCCGGGAGCCCCTCTGGGGCCAACGTCCTGACTTTC. This encodes CASSSPGSPSGANVLTF.

This clonotype was observed at least ten times. The V gene is TRBV19, the J gene TRBJ2-1; no definite D call. The CDR3 is 14 amino acids. V gave up 7 bases and J gave up 5 bases, with 15 bases separating them. The germline gives CDR1 LNHDA, CDR2 SQIVND (reference sequence). CDR3 bases: TGTGCCAGTACCCTCCTCGCGTTCGACAATGAGCAGTTCTTC. It translates to CASTLLAFDNEQFF.

This clonotype is medium-sized by share. The rearrangement uses TRBV28 and TRBJ1-2, with D maybe TRBD1 (5 bases). CDR1 is MDHEN, CDR2 SYDVKM, per germline. The V end was cut by 1 base, the J end by 5 bases, with 14 bases between. This CDR3 has 15 residues. In DNA, the CDR3 is TGTGCCAGCAGTTTATCCGGACACCTGTTTTATGGCTACACCTTC. Residues: CASSLSGHLFYGYTF.

This clonotype has a count of ten or more. The chain couples TRBV5-1 to TRBJ2-3; a weak D match, TRBD2 (6 bases). Germline assignment: CDR1 SGHRS and CDR2 YFSETQ. V gave up 7 bases and J gave up 2 bases, with 8 bases separating them. This CDR3 comprises 12 residues. CDR3 in DNA: TGCGCCAGCTGGGACTTCACAGATACGCAGTATTTT. Residues: CASWDFTDTQYF.

The table lists this clonotype with many counts. V gene TRBV6-6 combines with J gene TRBJ2-1; 11 nucleotides match TRBD2. V dropped 4 bases and J dropped 7; count of bases not matched to a gene: 6. Germline lookup yields CDR1 MNHNY and CDR2 SVGAGI (reference sequence). This CDR3 spans 15 amino acids. In DNA, the CDR3 is TGTGCCAGCAGTTCCCCGACTAGCGGGATAAATGAGCAGTTCTTC. It yields the protein CASSSPTSGINEQFF.

This clonotype was observed a handful of times. This chain joins TRBV20-1 and TRBJ2-3; a possible D gene is TRBD2 (5 bases). In germline, CDR1 is DFQATT, CDR2 SNEGSKA (reference sequence). V lost 6 bases to trimming and J lost 8 bases, with 18 bases between them. The CDR3 is 13 amino acids. CDR3 region: CSADPSSFGTQYF. CDR3 DNA: TGCAGTGCCGACCCCTCTAGCTTCGGTACGCAGTATTTT.

In its sample, this clonotype is medium-sized. The V call is TRBV18, the J call TRBJ1-4; 7 nucleotides match TRBD1. Germline CDR1 KGHSH, CDR2 LQKENI. J lost 13 bases, V lost 3 bases, and 8 bases had no gene match. The CDR3 is 13 amino acids. CDR3 nucleotide sequence: TGTGCCAGCTCACCCTTACAGGGGAAGGCACTGTTTTTT. It is translated as CASSPLQGKALFF.